Here is one T cell receptor (beta chain) with its context. Its cognate antigen has yet to be identified. No base-level quality is on record; no much larger clone is a single base apart. This entry comes from a study of cytomegalovirus exposure and HLA in healthy donors (dated by TCRdb to the late 2010s). For the wider study: According to a later analysis, one platform produced both the 120 validation repertoires and the 666 repertoires of the first cohort. The study aimed to test whether signatures of past pathogen exposure could be identified by cataloging public T cell receptors. Besides the first cohort of more than 650 subjects, a separate validation cohort made up of some 110 different subjects was used. The study combined high-throughput TCR immunosequencing, statistical association of individual TCRs with disease status, and machine learning to predict cytomegalovirus infection status.

Library method: the immunoSEQ multiplex PCR assay. Processing in the source paper ran as follows. A statistical classification framework was built for diagnosing cytomegalovirus status from the catalog of TCR beta chain sequences. TCRdb provides this immuneACCESS table in a form limited to in-frame rearrangements. Some clones are lacking; in checked studies, under half of them reflect an unresolved V gene, and why the rest are absent is not known. V, J and clone size were drawn from that table, and D and trimming were deduced from the DNA. For this sample the table gives tens of thousands of clones, of which about 90% were detected only once. Together, the top ten hold 2.5% to 3.5% of the sample. What the study reported, not specific to this receptor: Cytomegalovirus status was reported to be diagnosed by the classifier with high specificity and sensitivity in both the original and validation cohorts. While some public TCRs were present in many individuals, most TCR sequences turned up only very rarely across donors. In vitro tests confirmed that three of the cytomegalovirus-associated TCR beta chains recognize cytomegalovirus antigens. The authors suggested that the approach could potentially be extended to other disease states and immunological phenotypes. Of the cluster scores, around 95% were above 0 in a later analysis, which found that TCRs clustered in the first cohort also tended to co-occur in the 120 validation repertoires. A later analysis had no HLA typing for the validation cohort, so co-occurrence there was scored across all 110 or so repertoires. In the study, around 150 TCR beta chains were listed as associated with cytomegalovirus.

The germline V gene encodes CDR1 KGHSH and CDR2 LQKENI. The CDR3 runs 13 residues from the cysteine to the phenylalanine. The read is trimmed to its CDR3 DNA, 39 bases read in frame from base 1. V was cut back by 8 bases and J by 1 base, leaving a gap of 11 bases between them. The donors belonged to the validation cohort of about 120 subjects, which was separate from the 666-subject first cohort. The sequence is built from TRBV18 and TRBJ2-5; the D gene is perhaps TRBD1, from 6 matching bases. The specimen sequenced was PBMCs. The TCR was taken from a man between 18 and 35 years old in good health and CMV-seronegative. The CDR3 loop reads CASGLGGQETQYF. At the DNA level, the sequence is TGTGCCAGCGGCCTAGGGGGCCAAGAGACCCAGTACTTC.